A single sample is the source of the 19 T cell receptor beta chains below, sequenced in a study of T cell responses to AZD1222 COVID-19 vaccine. Assay used: immunoSEQ multiplex PCR; TCRdb lists only in-frame clones, some missing. The table records approximately 120,000 clones, around 89% of them present only once. The sequencing here drew on peripheral blood, taken 28 days after the second AZD1222 dose. The receptors were gathered from an adult who received the AZD1222 COVID-19 vaccine.

This clone was detected a few times. The J gene is TRBJ2-3, the V gene TRBV13; the match to TRBD2 covers 7 bases. Losses at the gene ends were 6 bases for V and 4 bases for J; bases not matched to a gene: 13. Looked up from germline, CDR1 is PRHDT and CDR2 is FYEKMQ (reference sequence). This CDR3 comprises 16 residues. The CDR3 region is CASSSRLAAVPDTQYF. For the CDR3, the DNA is TGTGCCAGCAGTTCTCGGCTAGCGGCAGTCCCAGATACGCAGTATTTT. The full variable domain, with the rest looked up from reference TRBV13 and TRBJ2-3, is AAGVIQSPRHLIKEKRETATLKCYPIPRHDTVYWYQQGPGQDPQFLISFYEKMQSDKGSIPDRFSAQQFSDYHSELNMSSLELGDSALYFCASSSRLAAVPDTQYFGPGTRLTVL.

CDR3 loop: CASSNLGSNQPQHF. The CDR3 nucleotides are TGTGCCAGCAGTAATTTAGGGAGCAATCAGCCCCAGCATTTT. The rearrangement joins TRBV2 to TRBJ1-5, with D unresolved. This CDR3 spans 14 amino acids. V was pared by 5 bases and J by 1 base, with 9 bases between. Per germline, CDR1 SNHLY and CDR2 FYNNEI.

The chain employs TRBV3-1 (or the pseudogene TRBV3-2) and TRBJ2-5; D uncertain. The V and J ends lost 2 bases and 5 bases respectively, with 12 bases between them. Germline CDR1 reads LGHDT; CDR2 reads YNNKEL (reference sequence). The CDR3 length is 14 residues. For the CDR3, the DNA is TGTGCCAGCAGCCAATCGGTCAATGAGGAGACCCAGTACTTC. It specifies CASSQSVNEETQYF.

This chain's CDR3 is CSVVPSSGAQYF. In DNA form, the CDR3 reads TGCAGCGTCGTGCCCTCCAGCGGGGCTCAGTACTTC. The V and J genes are TRBV29-1 and TRBJ2-4; 7 bases are a match to TRBD2. The CDR3 is made up of 12 amino acids. Unmatched junction bases numbered 11, after V lost 6 bases and J lost 12 bases. Germline lookup yields CDR1 SQVTM and CDR2 ANQGSEA.

The rearrangement joins TRBV29-1 to TRBJ1-4; no reliable D call. There are 13 residues in the CDR3. Between the trimmed V and J ends, which lost 4 bases and 8 bases, there was a span of 14 bases. Germline loops: CDR1 SQVTM, CDR2 ANQGSEA. In nucleotides, the CDR3 is TGCAGCGTTGGCCTGGCCCTGTCAGAAAAACTGTTTTTT. It encodes CSVGLALSEKLFF.

This sequence joins TRBV18 and TRBJ1-4, with D possibly being TRBD1 (6 bases). In germline, CDR1 is KGHSH, CDR2 LQKENI. The CDR3 loop spans 15 amino acids. Trimming stripped 3 bases from V and 7 bases from J, with 15 bases between. DNA of the CDR3: TGTGCCAGCTCACCCAGCGGGGGGGCTGGTGAAAAACTGTTTTTT. Translating it yields CASSPSGGAGEKLFF.

This chain links TRBV24-1 with TRBJ2-5; TRBD2 agrees at 11 bases. Germline CDR1 reads KGHDR; CDR2 reads SFDVKD. The ends lost 2 bases at V and 1 base at J; junction bases unmatched: 2. The CDR3 runs to 16 residues. The DNA for the CDR3 is TGTGCCACCAGTGATTCTCTAGCGGGGGGCCAAGAGACCCAGTACTTC. The encoded protein is CATSDSLAGGQETQYF.

The chain joins TRBV2 to TRBJ2-1; 9 nucleotides match TRBD2. Germline loops: CDR1 SNHLY, CDR2 FYNNEI. The length of the CDR3 is 15 residues. The junction had 5 bases not matched to a gene; V was cut back by 4 bases and J by 4 bases. The CDR3 loop is CASSVETSGYNEQFF. CDR3 coding DNA: TGTGCCAGCAGTGTAGAAACTAGCGGGTACAATGAGCAGTTCTTC.

The chain employs TRBV6-5 and TRBJ2-3, with 11 bases that match TRBD2. V shed 5 bases and J 4 bases; nucleotides not matched to a gene: 2. This CDR3 region has 14 residues. CDR1 and CDR2 from the germline V gene are MNHEY and SVGAGI. The CDR3, as DNA: TGTGCCAGCAGTCTGGGACTAGCGGCAGATACGCAGTATTTT. This encodes CASSLGLAADTQYF.

The chain uses TRBV5-1 and TRBJ2-2, with D tentatively TRBD1 or TRBD2 (5 bases each). V shed 0 bases and J shed 2 bases, with 17 bases lying between them. The CDR3 is made up of 18 amino acids. Germline assignment: CDR1 SGHRS and CDR2 YFSETQ. The DNA of the CDR3 is TGCGCCAGCAGCTTGGGACCAGGGAGCTCGGGAAACACCGGGGAGCTGTTTTTT. Amino acid sequence: CASSLGPGSSGNTGELFF.

This clone was observed a single time. The rearrangement uses TRBV7-2 and TRBJ1-2, with 7 bases identical to TRBD1. The length of the CDR3 is 17 residues. V shed 2 bases, J shed 1 base, and the junction held 10 bases outside the gene matches. From germline, CDR1 is SGHTA and CDR2 FQGNSA. This CDR3 reads CASSLRLGGTVNYGYTF. The CDR3 DNA is TGTGCCAGCAGCTTAAGATTAGGTGGGACAGTTAACTATGGCTACACCTTC.

CDR3: CASSQDSENTEAFF. CDR3 sequence (DNA): TGCGCCAGCAGCCAAGATTCAGAGAACACTGAAGCTTTCTTT. V usage is TRBV4-3 and J usage is TRBJ1-1; D gene ambiguous. The length of the CDR3 is 14 residues. V gave up 0 bases and J gave up 1 base, with 6 bases separating them. The germline gives CDR1 LGHNA, CDR2 YSLEER.

The J gene is TRBJ2-1, the V gene TRBV30; TRBD2 matches at 13 bases. The CDR3 runs 15 residues. After removal of 0 bases from V and 9 bases from J, the junction contained 5 bases not matched to a gene. Looked up from germline, CDR1 is GTSNPN and CDR2 is SVGIG (reference sequence). The CDR3 coding sequence is TGTGCCTGGAGTGTACTGGGACTAGCGGGAAGTGAGCAGTTCTTC. It is translated as CAWSVLGLAGSEQFF.

This chain joins TRBV6-1 and TRBJ1-2, with D maybe TRBD1 (5 bases). Germline CDR1 and CDR2: MNHNS and SASEGT. The germline V and J ends were trimmed by 1 base and 5 bases, with 17 bases remaining between them. The CDR3 is 16 residues long. CDR3 DNA: TGTGCCAGCAGTGAAGAGAGGGGCGGGACTGGGTATGGCTACACCTTC. Protein: CASSEERGGTGYGYTF.

The chain links TRBV12-3 or TRBV12-4 to TRBJ2-5, with D unresolved. This CDR3 is built from 13 residues. Trimming removed 6 bases at V and 6 bases at J, with 14 bases between. The CDR3 sequence: CASRPRSEKTQYF. CDR3 in DNA: TGTGCCAGCAGACCCAGAAGTGAGAAGACCCAGTACTTC.

The rearrangement links TRBV2 to TRBJ2-1; D call uncertain. This CDR3 region has 15 residues. Germline CDR1 is SNHLY and CDR2 is FYNNEI. V was cut by 0 bases and J by 6 bases, with 12 bases left in between. The CDR3 sequence: CASSEAGVLVNEQFF. The CDR3 DNA reads as TGTGCCAGCAGTGAAGCTGGCGTCTTGGTCAATGAGCAGTTCTTC.

The chain carries TRBV29-1 and TRBJ1-4; D uncertain. The V and J ends lost 4 bases and 5 bases respectively, with 14 bases between them. Germline values: CDR1 SQVTM, CDR2 ANQGSEA. The CDR3 loop spans 14 amino acids. CDR3 sequence reads: CSVGTGLLNEKLFF. In nucleotides, the CDR3 is TGCAGCGTTGGGACCGGGCTTTTAAATGAAAAACTGTTTTTT.

The V call is TRBV6-5, the J call TRBJ1-4; TRBD1 is a possible D gene (6 bases). The CDR3 is 14 residues long. V was pared by 6 bases and J by 8 bases, with 16 bases between. CDR1 and CDR2 from the germline V gene are MNHEY and SVGAGI. This chain's CDR3 is CASREGGLQEKLFF. Here the CDR3 DNA reads TGTGCCAGCAGGGAGGGGGGATTACAGGAAAAACTGTTTTTT.

The J gene is TRBJ2-5, the V gene TRBV10-2, with D tentatively TRBD1 (6 bases). Germline V gene lookup returns CDR1 WSHSY and CDR2 SAAADI. Trimming pared 6 bases from V and 5 bases from J, leaving 13 bases between. The length of the CDR3 is 13 residues. CDR3 sequence reads: CASRLGGVETQYF. The CDR3 coding sequence is TGCGCCAGCAGGCTTGGGGGCGTGGAGACCCAGTACTTC.